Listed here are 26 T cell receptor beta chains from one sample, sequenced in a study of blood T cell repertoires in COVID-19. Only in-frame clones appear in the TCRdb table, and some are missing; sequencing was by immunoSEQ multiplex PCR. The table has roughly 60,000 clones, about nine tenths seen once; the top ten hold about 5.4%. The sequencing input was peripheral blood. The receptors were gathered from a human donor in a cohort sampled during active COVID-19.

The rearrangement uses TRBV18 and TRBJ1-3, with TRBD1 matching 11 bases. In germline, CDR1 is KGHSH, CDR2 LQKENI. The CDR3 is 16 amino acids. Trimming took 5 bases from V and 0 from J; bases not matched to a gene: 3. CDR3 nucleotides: TGTGCCAGCTCAGGGACAGGGGGATTCTCTGGAAACACCATATATTTT. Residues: CASSGTGGFSGNTIYF.

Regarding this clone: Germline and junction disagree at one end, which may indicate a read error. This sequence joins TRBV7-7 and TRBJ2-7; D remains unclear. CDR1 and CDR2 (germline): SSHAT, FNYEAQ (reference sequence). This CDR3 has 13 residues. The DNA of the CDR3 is TGTGCTAGCAGCTTAGAGTCCGGGTGGGAGCAGTACTTC. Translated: CASSLESGWEQYF. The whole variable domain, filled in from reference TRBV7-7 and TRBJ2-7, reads GAGVSQSPRYKVTKRGQDVTLRCDPISSHATLYWYQQALGQGPEFLTYFNYEAQPDKSGLPSDRFSAERPEGSISTLTIQRTEQRDSAMYRCASSLESGWEQYFGPGTRLTVT.

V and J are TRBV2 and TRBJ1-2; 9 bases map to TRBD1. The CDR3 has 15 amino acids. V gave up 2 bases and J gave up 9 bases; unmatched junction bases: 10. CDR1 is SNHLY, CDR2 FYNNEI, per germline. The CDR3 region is CASSETIQGTGSYTF. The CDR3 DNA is TGTGCCAGCAGTGAAACGATCCAGGGGACAGGGAGCTACACCTTC. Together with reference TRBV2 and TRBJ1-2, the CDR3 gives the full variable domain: EPEVTQTPSHQVTQMGQEVILRCVPISNHLYFYWYRQILGQKVEFLVSFYNNEISEKSEIFDDQFSVERPDGSNFTLKIRSTKLEDSAMYFCASSETIQGTGSYTFGSGTRLTVV.

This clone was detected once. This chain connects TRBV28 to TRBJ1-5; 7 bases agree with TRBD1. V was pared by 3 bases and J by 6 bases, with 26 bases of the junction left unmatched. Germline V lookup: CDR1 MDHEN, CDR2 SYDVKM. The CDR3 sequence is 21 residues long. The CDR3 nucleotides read TGTGCCAGCAGTTTTTCCCAATTTTCAGGGGGATCGGGACGCCAGCTTCAGCCCCAGCATTTT. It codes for CASSFSQFSGGSGRQLQPQHF. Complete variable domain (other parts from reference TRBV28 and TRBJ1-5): DVKVTQSSRYLVKRTGEKVFLECVQDMDHENMFWYRQDPGLGLRLIYFSYDVKMKEKGDIPEGYSVSREKKERFSLILESASTNQTSMYLCASSFSQFSGGSGRQLQPQHFGDGTRLSIL.

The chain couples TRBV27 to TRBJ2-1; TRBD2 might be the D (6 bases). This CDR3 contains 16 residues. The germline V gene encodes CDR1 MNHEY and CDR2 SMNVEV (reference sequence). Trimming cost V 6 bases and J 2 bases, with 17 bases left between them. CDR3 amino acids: CASSLPGGGPYNEQFF. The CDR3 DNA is TGTGCCAGCAGCCTCCCCGGGGGTGGCCCCTACAATGAGCAGTTCTTC.

The CDR3 bases are TGTGCCAGCAGAACTAGCGGGCAGTACGAGCAGTACTTC. Translation: CASRTSGQYEQYF. This chain links TRBV6-5 with TRBJ2-7; TRBD2 matches 9 bases. The germline V gene has CDR1 MNHEY and CDR2 SVGAGI. CDR3 length: 13 amino acids. Unmatched junction bases numbered 4, after V lost 6 bases and J lost 4 bases.

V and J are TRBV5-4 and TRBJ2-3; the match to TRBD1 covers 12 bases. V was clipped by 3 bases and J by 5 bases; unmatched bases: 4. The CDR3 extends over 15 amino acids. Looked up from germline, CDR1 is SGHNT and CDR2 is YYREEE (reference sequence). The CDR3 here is CASSSRDRGLDTQYF. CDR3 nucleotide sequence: TGTGCCAGCAGCTCGAGGGACAGGGGGCTAGATACGCAGTATTTT. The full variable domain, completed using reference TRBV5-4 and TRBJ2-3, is ETGVTQSPTHLIKTRGQQVTLRCSSQSGHNTVSWYQQALGQGPQFIFQYYREEENGRGNFPPRFSGLQFPNYSSELNVNALELDDSALYLCASSSRDRGLDTQYFGPGTRLTVL.

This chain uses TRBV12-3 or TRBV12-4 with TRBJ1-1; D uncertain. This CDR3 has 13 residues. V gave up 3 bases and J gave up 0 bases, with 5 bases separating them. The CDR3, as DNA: TGTGCCAGCAGTTTTAGCATGAACACTGAAGCTTTCTTT. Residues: CASSFSMNTEAFF.

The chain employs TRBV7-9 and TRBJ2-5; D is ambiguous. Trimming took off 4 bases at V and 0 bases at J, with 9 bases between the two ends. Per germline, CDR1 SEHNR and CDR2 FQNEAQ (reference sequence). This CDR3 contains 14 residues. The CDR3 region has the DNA TGTGCCAGCAGCTCCCGAGAGTACCAAGAGACCCAGTACTTC. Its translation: CASSSREYQETQYF. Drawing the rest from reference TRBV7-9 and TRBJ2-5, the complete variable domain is DTGVSQNPRHKITKRGQNVTFRCDPISEHNRLYWYRQTLGQGPEFLTYFQNEAQLEKSRLLSDRFSAERPKGSFSTLEIQRTEQGDSAMYLCASSSREYQETQYFGPGTRLLVL.

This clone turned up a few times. The CDR3 protein is CASSVGPAGGYEQYF. CDR3 coding DNA: TGTGCCAGCAGCGTAGGCCCAGCGGGAGGTTACGAGCAGTACTTC. This rearrangement joins TRBV9 to TRBJ2-7; the match to TRBD2 covers 9 bases. Trimming at V came to 0 bases and at J to 4 bases, leaving 5 bases not matched to a gene. Germline CDR1 is SGDLS and CDR2 is YYNGEE. CDR3 length equals 15 residues.

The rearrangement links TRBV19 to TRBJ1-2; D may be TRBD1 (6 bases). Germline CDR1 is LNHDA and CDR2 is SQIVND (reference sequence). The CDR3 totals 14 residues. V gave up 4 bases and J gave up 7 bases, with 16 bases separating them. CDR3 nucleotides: TGTGCCAGTAGTAGCCACAGGGCTGGAGGTGGCTACACCTTC. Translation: CASSSHRAGGGYTF.

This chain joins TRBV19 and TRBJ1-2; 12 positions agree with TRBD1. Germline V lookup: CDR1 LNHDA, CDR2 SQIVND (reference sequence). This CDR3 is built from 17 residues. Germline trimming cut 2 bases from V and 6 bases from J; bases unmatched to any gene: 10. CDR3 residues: CASSISAEGTGGDGYTF. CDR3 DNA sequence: TGTGCCAGTAGTATATCTGCTGAGGGGACAGGGGGCGATGGCTACACCTTC.

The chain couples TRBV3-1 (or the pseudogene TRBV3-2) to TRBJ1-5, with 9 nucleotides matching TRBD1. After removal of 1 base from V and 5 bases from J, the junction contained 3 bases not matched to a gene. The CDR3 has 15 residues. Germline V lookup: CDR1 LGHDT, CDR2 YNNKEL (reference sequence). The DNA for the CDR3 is TGTGCCAGCAGCCAAGGGACAGGGGAAGATCAGCCCCAGCATTTT. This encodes CASSQGTGEDQPQHF.

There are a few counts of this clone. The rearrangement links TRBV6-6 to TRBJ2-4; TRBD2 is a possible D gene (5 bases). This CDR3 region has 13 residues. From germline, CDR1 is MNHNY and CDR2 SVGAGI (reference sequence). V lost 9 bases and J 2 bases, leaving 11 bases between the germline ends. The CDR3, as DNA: TGTGCCAGTAGGACTTATACCAAAAACATTCAGTACTTC. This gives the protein CASRTYTKNIQYF.

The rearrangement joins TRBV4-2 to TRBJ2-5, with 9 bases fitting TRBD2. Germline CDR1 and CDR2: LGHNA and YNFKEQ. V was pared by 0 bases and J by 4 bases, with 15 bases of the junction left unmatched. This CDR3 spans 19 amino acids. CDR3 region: CASSQEGLAQKGPRETQYF. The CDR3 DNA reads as TGTGCCAGCAGCCAAGAGGGACTAGCCCAGAAAGGACCTCGAGAGACCCAGTACTTC.

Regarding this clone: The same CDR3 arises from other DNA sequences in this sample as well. Here the CDR3 DNA reads TGTGCCAGTTCTAGGACAGGGGGTGGGAACACTGAAGCTTTCTTT. Protein sequence: CASSRTGGGNTEAFF. The V gene is TRBV19, the J gene TRBJ1-1; TRBD1 agrees at 10 bases. The CDR3 is 15 amino acids. Germline CDR1 reads LNHDA; CDR2 reads SQIVND (reference sequence). With V trimmed by 8 bases and J by 1 base, 7 bases remained unmatched.

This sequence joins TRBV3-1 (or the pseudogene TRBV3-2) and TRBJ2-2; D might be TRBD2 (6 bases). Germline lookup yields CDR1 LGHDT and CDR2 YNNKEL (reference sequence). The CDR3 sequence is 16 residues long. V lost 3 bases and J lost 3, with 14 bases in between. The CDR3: CASSHRAGLDTGELFF. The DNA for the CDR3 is TGTGCCAGCAGCCATAGGGCGGGGCTCGACACCGGGGAGCTGTTTTTT.

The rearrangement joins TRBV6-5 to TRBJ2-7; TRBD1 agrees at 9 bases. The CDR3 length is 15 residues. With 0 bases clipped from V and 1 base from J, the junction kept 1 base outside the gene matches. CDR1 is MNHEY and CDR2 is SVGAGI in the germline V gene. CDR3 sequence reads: CASSYSTGGSYEQYF. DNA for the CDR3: TGTGCCAGCAGTTACTCGACAGGGGGGTCCTACGAGCAGTACTTC.

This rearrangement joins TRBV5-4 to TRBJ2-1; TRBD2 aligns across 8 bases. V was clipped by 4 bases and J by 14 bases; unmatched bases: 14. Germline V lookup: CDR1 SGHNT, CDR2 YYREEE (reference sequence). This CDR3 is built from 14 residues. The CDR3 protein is CASSDTLSGSTEFF. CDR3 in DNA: TGTGCCAGCAGCGATACCCTAAGCGGGAGTACCGAGTTCTTC.

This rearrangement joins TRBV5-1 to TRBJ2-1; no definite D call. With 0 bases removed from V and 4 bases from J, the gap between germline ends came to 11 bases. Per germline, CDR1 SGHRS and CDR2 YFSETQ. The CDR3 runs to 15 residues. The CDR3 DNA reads TGCGCCAGCAGCTTGGGCGGTGGTCTGTACAATGAGCAGTTCTTC. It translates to CASSLGGGLYNEQFF.

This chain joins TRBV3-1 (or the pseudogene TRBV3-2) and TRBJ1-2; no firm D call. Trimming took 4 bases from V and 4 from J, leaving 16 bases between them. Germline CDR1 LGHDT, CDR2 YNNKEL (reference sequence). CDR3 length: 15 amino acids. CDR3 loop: CASSLIKSVPYGYTF. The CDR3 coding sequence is TGTGCCAGCAGCCTAATAAAGAGCGTTCCCTATGGCTACACCTTC.

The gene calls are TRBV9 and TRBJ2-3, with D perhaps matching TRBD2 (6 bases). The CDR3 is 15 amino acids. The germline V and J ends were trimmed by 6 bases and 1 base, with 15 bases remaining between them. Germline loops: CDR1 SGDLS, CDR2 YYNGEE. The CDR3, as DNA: TGTGCCAGCACCCCCTTTGGCGGGGGCACAGATACGCAGTATTTT. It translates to CASTPFGGGTDTQYF. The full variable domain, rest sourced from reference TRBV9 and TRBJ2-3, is DSGVTQTPKHLITATGQRVTLRCSPRSGDLSVYWYQQSLDQGLQFLIQYYNGEERAKGNILERFSAQQFPDLHSELNLSSLELGDSALYFCASTPFGGGTDTQYFGPGTRLTVL.

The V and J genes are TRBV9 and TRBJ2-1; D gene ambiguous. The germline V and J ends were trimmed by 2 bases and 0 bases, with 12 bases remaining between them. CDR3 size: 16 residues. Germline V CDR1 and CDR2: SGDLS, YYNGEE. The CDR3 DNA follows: TGTGCCAGCAGCGTGAAAGTAAGCACCTCCTACAATGAGCAGTTCTTC. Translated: CASSVKVSTSYNEQFF. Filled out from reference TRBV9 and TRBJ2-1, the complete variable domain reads DSGVTQTPKHLITATGQRVTLRCSPRSGDLSVYWYQQSLDQGLQFLIQYYNGEERAKGNILERFSAQQFPDLHSELNLSSLELGDSALYFCASSVKVSTSYNEQFFGPGTRLTVL.

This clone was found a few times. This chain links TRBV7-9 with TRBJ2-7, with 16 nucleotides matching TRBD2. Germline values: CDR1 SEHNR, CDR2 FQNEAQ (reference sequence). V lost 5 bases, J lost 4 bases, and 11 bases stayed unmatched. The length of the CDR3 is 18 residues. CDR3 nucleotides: TGTGCCAGCAGCCTAATGGGGACTAGCGGGAGGGCCTGGTACGAGCAGTACTTC. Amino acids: CASSLMGTSGRAWYEQYF.

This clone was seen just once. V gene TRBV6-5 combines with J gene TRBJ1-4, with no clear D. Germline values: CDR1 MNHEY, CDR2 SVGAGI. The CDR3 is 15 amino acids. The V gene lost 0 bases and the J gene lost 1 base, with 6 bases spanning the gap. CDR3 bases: TGTGCCAGCAGTTACTCCGGGAGAACTAATGAAAAACTGTTTTTT. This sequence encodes CASSYSGRTNEKLFF.

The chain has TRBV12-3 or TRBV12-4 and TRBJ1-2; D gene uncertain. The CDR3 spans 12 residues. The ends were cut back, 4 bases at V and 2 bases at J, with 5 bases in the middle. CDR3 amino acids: CASSYSNYGYTF. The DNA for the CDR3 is TGTGCCAGCAGTTACAGCAACTATGGCTACACCTTC.